Listed below are T cell receptor beta chains from one sample, sequenced in a study of CD8 T cells in Susac syndrome. Each CDR3 protein is one row after TCRdb ran MiXCR on the immunoSEQ multiplex PCR reads. The sample yields about 200,000 distinct CDR3 sequences, roughly nine tenths seen once. The source material was CD8+ T cells from PBMCs. All receptors come from a human donor with multiple sclerosis. The CDR3 runs from the conserved cysteine through the conserved F or W. The order of the fields is V gene, J gene, D gene, clone size, CDR3 DNA, CDR3 protein. The D gene is left open where the match is weak. Clone size appears in some rows only: once, few, many, or a class for an expanded clone.

v_call: TRBV19
j_call: TRBJ1-1
d_call: TRBD1
clone_size: NA
cdr3_nt: TGTGCCAGTAGCCGTTGGACAGGGGATACTGAAGCTTTCTTT
cdr3_aa: CASSRWTGDTEAFF

v_call: TRBV20-1
j_call: TRBJ2-1
d_call: NA
clone_size: NA
cdr3_nt: TGCAGTGCCTCTTCCGGGGGCTCCTACAATGAGCAGTTCTTC
cdr3_aa: CSASSGGSYNEQFF

v_call: TRBV6-5
j_call: TRBJ1-5
d_call: NA
clone_size: NA
cdr3_nt: TGTGCCAGCAGTTACTCGGAGGGGGGCCAGCCCCAGCATTTT
cdr3_aa: CASSYSEGGQPQHF

v_call: TRBV11-3
j_call: TRBJ2-1
d_call: NA
clone_size: NA
cdr3_nt: TGTGCCAGCAGCACCCAAGGGAGTCCCAATGAGCAGTTCTTC
cdr3_aa: CASSTQGSPNEQFF

v_call: TRBV5-6
j_call: TRBJ2-7
d_call: TRBD1
clone_size: NA
cdr3_nt: TGTGCCAGCAGTCCCCGACAGGGGGCCTACGAGCAGTACTTC
cdr3_aa: CASSPRQGAYEQYF

v_call: TRBV19
j_call: TRBJ2-7
d_call: TRBD2
clone_size: NA
cdr3_nt: TGTGCCAGTAGTTTTCGACCGGGACTAGCGGGGGAGCAGTACTTC
cdr3_aa: CASSFRPGLAGEQYF

v_call: TRBV9
j_call: TRBJ2-2
d_call: NA
clone_size: NA
cdr3_nt: TGTGCCAGCAGCGCTCCCGTGACCGGGGAGCTGTTTTTT
cdr3_aa: CASSAPVTGELFF

v_call: TRBV29-1
j_call: TRBJ1-1
d_call: NA
clone_size: NA
cdr3_nt: TGCAGCGTTGAAGCGACACGAAACACTGAAGCTTTCTTT
cdr3_aa: CSVEATRNTEAFF

v_call: TRBV6-2/TRBV6-3
j_call: TRBJ2-1
d_call: NA
clone_size: NA
cdr3_nt: TGTGCCAGCAGTTACTCCTGGCGGCGCTCCTACAATGAGCAGTTCTTC
cdr3_aa: CASSYSWRRSYNEQFF

v_call: TRBV13
j_call: TRBJ2-3
d_call: NA
clone_size: NA
cdr3_nt: TGTGCCAGCAGCTTTGGGCGGATCCCCACAGATACGCAGTATTTT
cdr3_aa: CASSFGRIPTDTQYF

v_call: TRBV12-3/TRBV12-4
j_call: TRBJ2-1
d_call: TRBD2
clone_size: NA
cdr3_nt: TGTGCCACCCGGGGGCTAGCGGGGGGGCGGGGGGAGCAGTTCTTC
cdr3_aa: CATRGLAGGRGEQFF

v_call: TRBV20-1
j_call: TRBJ2-5
d_call: TRBD2
clone_size: NA
cdr3_nt: TGCAGTGCTAGAGATGTATTTAGGGTGTTGGGCGGGAGGGCCCTCGAGACCCAGTACTTC
cdr3_aa: CSARDVFRVLGGRALETQYF

v_call: TRBV29-1
j_call: TRBJ1-1
d_call: NA
clone_size: NA
cdr3_nt: TGCAGCGTTCAGGCAGGCTCGAACACTGAAGCTTTCTTT
cdr3_aa: CSVQAGSNTEAFF

v_call: TRBV10-1
j_call: TRBJ2-7
d_call: NA
clone_size: NA
cdr3_nt: TGCGCCAGCAGTGAATCCGTAGTACCCTACGAGCAGTACTTC
cdr3_aa: CASSESVVPYEQYF

v_call: TRBV19
j_call: TRBJ2-1
d_call: TRBD2
clone_size: NA
cdr3_nt: TGTGCCAGTAGTATGGTAGCGGGTTCCCCCAATGAGCAGTTCTTC
cdr3_aa: CASSMVAGSPNEQFF

v_call: TRBV13
j_call: TRBJ2-7
d_call: NA
clone_size: NA
cdr3_nt: TGTGCCAGCAGCTTAGGATACGGGGATTACGAGCAGTACTTC
cdr3_aa: CASSLGYGDYEQYF

v_call: TRBV11-2
j_call: TRBJ2-7
d_call: TRBD2
clone_size: NA
cdr3_nt: TGTGCCAGCAGCCCCGTTAGCGGGAGAACGCGCGAGCAGTACTTC
cdr3_aa: CASSPVSGRTREQYF

v_call: TRBV5-6
j_call: TRBJ1-4
d_call: NA
clone_size: NA
cdr3_nt: TGTGCCAGCAGCTTAGGAGACAGTCATGAAAAACTGTTTTTT
cdr3_aa: CASSLGDSHEKLFF

v_call: TRBV7-3
j_call: TRBJ1-1
d_call: TRBD1
clone_size: NA
cdr3_nt: TGTGCCAGCAGCTCCGGGACAGGTGATTACACTGAAGCTTTCTTT
cdr3_aa: CASSSGTGDYTEAFF

v_call: TRBV15
j_call: TRBJ2-7
d_call: TRBD1
clone_size: NA
cdr3_nt: TGTGCCACCAGCAGAGATCGGACAGGGAAGGACGAGCAGTACTTC
cdr3_aa: CATSRDRTGKDEQYF

v_call: TRBV30
j_call: TRBJ2-7
d_call: NA
clone_size: NA
cdr3_nt: TGTGCCTGGGCCGGACAGTCTTTCTACGAGCAGTACTTC
cdr3_aa: CAWAGQSFYEQYF

v_call: TRBV6-5
j_call: TRBJ1-2
d_call: NA
clone_size: NA
cdr3_nt: TGTGCCAGCAGTTACTCGTCGGGCATCGGTGACTACACCTTC
cdr3_aa: CASSYSSGIGDYTF

v_call: TRBV3-1
j_call: TRBJ2-5
d_call: NA
clone_size: NA
cdr3_nt: TGTGCCAGCAGCCAAGACACTACCTATGGGGAGACCCAGTACTTC
cdr3_aa: CASSQDTTYGETQYF

v_call: TRBV2
j_call: TRBJ1-5
d_call: NA
clone_size: NA
cdr3_nt: TGTGCCAGCGGGTCAGGGAATCAGCCCCAGCATTTT
cdr3_aa: CASGSGNQPQHF

v_call: TRBV30
j_call: TRBJ1-1
d_call: NA
clone_size: NA
cdr3_nt: TGTGCCTGGAGTGTACGACCCACTGAAGCTTTCTTT
cdr3_aa: CAWSVRPTEAFF

v_call: TRBV27
j_call: TRBJ1-4
d_call: NA
clone_size: NA
cdr3_nt: TGTGCCAGCGCGTTCATGGATAATGAAAAACTGTTTTTT
cdr3_aa: CASAFMDNEKLFF

v_call: TRBV4-3
j_call: TRBJ2-7
d_call: NA
clone_size: NA
cdr3_nt: TGCGCCAGCAGCCAAGATCTGGCAGGAACCTCCTACGAGCAGTACTTC
cdr3_aa: CASSQDLAGTSYEQYF

v_call: TRBV12-3/TRBV12-4
j_call: TRBJ2-7
d_call: NA
clone_size: NA
cdr3_nt: TGTGCCAGCGCAATAGGGGTCGAGCAGTACTTC
cdr3_aa: CASAIGVEQYF

v_call: TRBV2
j_call: TRBJ1-1
d_call: NA
clone_size: NA
cdr3_nt: TGTGCCAGCTCTCCACTACCTCCGGACACTGAAGCTTTCTTT
cdr3_aa: CASSPLPPDTEAFF

v_call: TRBV4-3
j_call: TRBJ2-1
d_call: TRBD2
clone_size: NA
cdr3_nt: TGCGCCAGCAGCCAACGGACTAGCGGTTACAATGAGCAGTTCTTC
cdr3_aa: CASSQRTSGYNEQFF

v_call: TRBV3-1
j_call: TRBJ2-1
d_call: TRBD2
clone_size: NA
cdr3_nt: TGTGCCAGCAGCCAAGTAAAGGGACTAGCGGGAGGAACTACCTACAATGAGCAGTTCTTC
cdr3_aa: CASSQVKGLAGGTTYNEQFF

v_call: TRBV24-1
j_call: TRBJ1-5
d_call: NA
clone_size: NA
cdr3_nt: TGTGCCACCAGTGAGGGATCATGGCAGCCCCAGCATTTT
cdr3_aa: CATSEGSWQPQHF

v_call: TRBV3-1
j_call: TRBJ1-4
d_call: NA
clone_size: NA
cdr3_nt: TGTGCCAGCAGCCAAGGACGGGGGGCTGCTAATGAAAAACTGTTTTTT
cdr3_aa: CASSQGRGAANEKLFF

v_call: TRBV27
j_call: TRBJ1-2
d_call: NA
clone_size: few
cdr3_nt: TGTGCCAGCGGGGTTAACTATGGCTACACCTTC
cdr3_aa: CASGVNYGYTF

v_call: TRBV27
j_call: TRBJ2-6
d_call: NA
clone_size: NA
cdr3_nt: TGTGCCAGCAGCCCATGGGGGCAAGGGGCCAACGTCCTGACTTTC
cdr3_aa: CASSPWGQGANVLTF

v_call: TRBV10-3
j_call: TRBJ1-2
d_call: TRBD1
clone_size: NA
cdr3_nt: TGTGCCATCAGCGGAGGGACAGGCGTATGGACCTACACCTTC
cdr3_aa: CAISGGTGVWTYTF

v_call: TRBV19
j_call: TRBJ1-2
d_call: NA
clone_size: NA
cdr3_nt: TGTGCCAGTACCCCCGGGAGGGGAGGTAACTATGGCTACACCTTC
cdr3_aa: CASTPGRGGNYGYTF

v_call: TRBV7-9
j_call: TRBJ2-1
d_call: NA
clone_size: NA
cdr3_nt: TGTGCCAGCAGCTTAGCCCGGGACGGGAATGAGCAGTTCTTC
cdr3_aa: CASSLARDGNEQFF

v_call: TRBV24-1
j_call: TRBJ2-1
d_call: NA
clone_size: NA
cdr3_nt: TGTGCCACCAGTGAGGGTGGCCGCTCCTACAATGAGCAGTTCTTC
cdr3_aa: CATSEGGRSYNEQFF

v_call: TRBV2
j_call: TRBJ1-5
d_call: NA
clone_size: NA
cdr3_nt: TGTGCCAGCAGTGAAGAGCGAGAACAGTATAGCAATCAGCCCCAGCATTTT
cdr3_aa: CASSEEREQYSNQPQHF

v_call: TRBV3-1
j_call: TRBJ2-1
d_call: TRBD2
clone_size: NA
cdr3_nt: TGTGCCAGCAGCCAAGCCCGGGCCTCGAGGGCAAGCGGGGGGAACAATGAGCAGTTCTTC
cdr3_aa: CASSQARASRASGGNNEQFF

v_call: TRBV6-5
j_call: TRBJ1-2
d_call: NA
clone_size: NA
cdr3_nt: TGTGCCAGCAGCGCACAACAGGGCAATGGCTACACCTTC
cdr3_aa: CASSAQQGNGYTF